A single sample is the source of the 20 T cell receptor beta chains below, sequenced in a study of STAT3 mutations in large granular lymphocyte leukemia. Study-level results: Every T-LGLL patient had at least one immunodominant TCRbeta clonotype.

Produced via immunoSEQ multiplex PCR; TCRdb's table is partial and in-frame only. The data hold roughly 31,000 clones, with 60% to 85% observed a single time. These receptors' targets are unknown. The sample was peripheral blood mononuclear cells. Receptors originate from a woman in her forties or fifties with T-cell large granular lymphocyte leukemia. Some clones in this sample may be carry-over from other donors' samples.

The chain links TRBV27 to TRBJ2-5; D unclear. The CDR3 totals 13 residues. Germline CDR1 MNHEY, CDR2 SMNVEV (reference sequence). V lost 6 bases and J lost 0, with 8 bases in between. The CDR3 protein is CASSRKYQETQYF. For the CDR3, the DNA is TGTGCCAGCAGCCGGAAGTACCAAGAGACCCAGTACTTC.

The gene calls are TRBV15 and TRBJ2-7; 9 bases line up with TRBD1. This CDR3 has 16 amino acids. V shed 4 bases and J 1 base; nucleotides not matched to a gene: 8. CDR1 is LNHNV and CDR2 is YYDKDF in the germline V gene (reference sequence). CDR3 amino acids: CATSITGGAGSYEQYF. CDR3 coding DNA: TGTGCCACCAGCATAACAGGGGGCGCTGGGTCCTACGAGCAGTACTTC.

The chain employs TRBV27 and TRBJ1-5; D is unresolved. Germline assignment: CDR1 MNHEY and CDR2 SMNVEV (reference sequence). Trimming left V 6 bases short and J 2 bases short, with 11 bases between. This CDR3 has 14 residues. This CDR3 reads CASSPSGGNQPQHF. The CDR3 DNA is TGTGCCAGCAGCCCCAGCGGGGGCAATCAGCCCCAGCATTTT.

The gene calls are TRBV18 and TRBJ2-7, with 7 bases that match TRBD2. This CDR3 region has 14 residues. V lost 3 bases and J lost 3; bases outside the gene matches: 5. Germline CDR1 reads KGHSH; CDR2 reads LQKENI. The CDR3 DNA sequence: TGTGCCAGCTCACCGACTAGCACGTTCTACGAGCAGTACTTC. Its protein is CASSPTSTFYEQYF.

The chain joins TRBV2 to TRBJ2-5; TRBD1 aligns across 10 bases. The V segment lost 0 bases and the J segment 4 bases; nucleotides outside the gene matches: 11. In germline, CDR1 is SNHLY, CDR2 FYNNEI. The CDR3 contains 18 residues. DNA of the CDR3: TGTGCCAGCAGTGAAGCGCTTCTGGGACAGGGGCCCCCAGAGACCCAGTACTTC. It translates to CASSEALLGQGPPETQYF. Full variable domain (remainder filled in from reference TRBV2 and TRBJ2-5): EPEVTQTPSHQVTQMGQEVILRCVPISNHLYFYWYRQILGQKVEFLVSFYNNEISEKSEIFDDQFSVERPDGSNFTLKIRSTKLEDSAMYFCASSEALLGQGPPETQYFGPGTRLLVL.

This clone was observed a few times. The rearrangement joins TRBV28 to TRBJ2-7, with D maybe TRBD1 (6 bases). The CDR3 is made up of 13 amino acids. Trimming cost V 4 bases and J 6 bases, with 13 bases left between them. Germline lookup yields CDR1 MDHEN and CDR2 SYDVKM. The CDR3 DNA reads as TGTGCCAGCAGTTACGGCAGAGGGGGCGAGCAGTACTTC. Encoded protein: CASSYGRGGEQYF. The full variable domain, rest sourced from reference TRBV28 and TRBJ2-7, is DVKVTQSSRYLVKRTGEKVFLECVQDMDHENMFWYRQDPGLGLRLIYFSYDVKMKEKGDIPEGYSVSREKKERFSLILESASTNQTSMYLCASSYGRGGEQYFGPGTRLTVT.

The CDR3 DNA follows: TGTGCCACTACCGCGGGGGGCGGGGACACTGAAGCTTTCTTT. Translating it yields CATTAGGGDTEAFF. The chain has TRBV19 and TRBJ1-1; D perhaps matches TRBD1 (6 bases). The CDR3 contains 14 residues. V was shortened by 10 bases and J by 3 bases, with 18 bases between the two germline ends. Germline values: CDR1 LNHDA, CDR2 SQIVND (reference sequence). Full variable domain (remainder filled in from reference TRBV19 and TRBJ1-1): DGGITQSPKYLFRKEGQNVTLSCEQNLNHDAMYWYRQDPGQGLRLIYYSQIVNDFQKGDIAEGYSVSREKKESFPLTVTSAQKNPTAFYLCATTAGGGDTEAFFGQGTRLTVV.

The chain couples TRBV6-5 to TRBJ1-4, with 10 bases that match TRBD1. The CDR3 totals 14 residues. Trimming took 6 bases from V and 3 from J; bases not matched to a gene: 1. In germline, CDR1 is MNHEY, CDR2 SVGAGI. The CDR3 sequence is CASRGTGANEKLFF. For the CDR3, the DNA is TGTGCCAGCAGGGGGACAGGGGCTAATGAAAAACTGTTTTTT.

The chain links TRBV27 to TRBJ2-7, with D tentatively TRBD1 (5 bases). V lost 4 bases and J 4 bases, leaving 14 bases between the germline ends. Germline V CDR1 and CDR2: MNHEY, SMNVEV (reference sequence). The CDR3 is 14 residues long. The CDR3 DNA follows: TGTGCCAGCAGTTCCTTTAGGACAAATTACGAGCAGTACTTC. Translated: CASSSFRTNYEQYF.

The J gene is TRBJ1-2, the V gene TRBV5-1; 7 nucleotides align to TRBD1. CDR3 length equals 15 residues. The germline gives CDR1 SGHRS, CDR2 YFSETQ. The V and J ends lost 0 bases and 8 bases, in that order; junction bases with no gene match: 10. CDR3 in DNA: TGCGCCAGCAGCTTGGAGGGCAGGGGGGCAGACGGCTACACCTTC. As protein: CASSLEGRGADGYTF.

This CDR3 is CASSGGQGSYNEQFF. CDR3 in DNA: TGCGCCAGCAGCGGGGGACAGGGGTCCTACAATGAGCAGTTCTTC. The V call is TRBV5-1, the J call TRBJ2-1, with 10 bases identical to TRBD1. After removal of 4 bases from V and 1 base from J, the junction contained 2 bases not matched to a gene. Germline V gives CDR1 SGHRS, CDR2 YFSETQ. The CDR3 has 15 residues.

J is TRBJ1-4 and V is TRBV19, with a weak D call TRBD1 (5 bases). V lost 4 bases to trimming and J lost 7 bases, with 16 bases between them. The CDR3 totals 15 residues. Germline loops: CDR1 LNHDA, CDR2 SQIVND (reference sequence). The DNA for the CDR3 is TGTGCCAGTAGTACTCGGGCAGGGAGGGTTGAAAAACTGTTTTTT. Protein product: CASSTRAGRVEKLFF.

The rearrangement uses TRBV9 and TRBJ2-3, with D maybe TRBD2 (6 bases). CDR1 and CDR2 (germline): SGDLS, YYNGEE. V was cut by 4 bases and J by 1 base, with 10 bases left in between. The CDR3 length is 14 residues. The CDR3, as DNA: TGTGCCAGCAGCTCCCGACTAGGCACAGATACGCAGTATTTT. It encodes CASSSRLGTDTQYF.

The chain has TRBV19 and TRBJ2-7; TRBD2 agrees at 10 bases. Losses at the gene ends were 6 bases for V and 0 bases for J; bases not matched to a gene: 17. The V gene's germline CDR1 is LNHDA and CDR2 SQIVND (reference sequence). This CDR3 is built from 19 residues. CDR3 bases: TGTGCCAGTAGAGGGGTAGGGATTGCTACTAGCGGGGTCTCCTACGAGCAGTACTTC. It is translated as CASRGVGIATSGVSYEQYF.

The J gene is TRBJ2-2, the V gene TRBV9; D not resolved. V was shortened by 1 base and J by 4 bases, with 8 bases between the two germline ends. The CDR3 sequence is 14 residues long. The germline V gene encodes CDR1 SGDLS and CDR2 YYNGEE. CDR3 amino acids: CASSVWQRTGELFF. The DNA for the CDR3 is TGTGCCAGCAGCGTATGGCAGCGCACCGGGGAGCTGTTTTTT.

This chain uses TRBV28 with TRBJ2-7, with 9 bases that match TRBD1. Germline lookup yields CDR1 MDHEN and CDR2 SYDVKM. The trim removed 7 bases at V and 7 bases at J, leaving 8 bases unmatched. The CDR3 runs 13 residues. The CDR3 nucleotides read TGTGCCAGCACCACAGGGGGCGCGGGGGAGCAGTACTTC. Protein sequence: CASTTGGAGEQYF.

The chain employs TRBV18 and TRBJ2-5; D is perhaps TRBD1 or TRBD2 (7 bases each). The germline V gene encodes CDR1 KGHSH and CDR2 LQKENI. The CDR3 extends over 15 amino acids. The V and J ends lost 3 bases and 5 bases respectively, with 16 bases between them. The CDR3 loop reads CASSPQTGREETQYF. CDR3 DNA: TGTGCCAGCTCACCCCAGACAGGGAGGGAGGAGACCCAGTACTTC.

The CDR3 loop reads CASASPPGVYGYTF. For the CDR3, the DNA is TGTGCCAGCGCGTCTCCACCAGGGGTCTATGGCTACACCTTC. The V call is TRBV28, the J call TRBJ1-2, with D tentatively TRBD1 (6 bases). The length of the CDR3 is 14 residues. The V gene lost 8 bases and the J gene lost 4 bases, with 17 bases spanning the gap. CDR1 and CDR2 (germline): MDHEN, SYDVKM.

This chain joins TRBV9 and TRBJ2-5; no definite D call. CDR1 is SGDLS, CDR2 YYNGEE, per germline. Deletions cut 0 bases from V and 4 bases from J, with 13 bases between. CDR3 length: 15 amino acids. In DNA form, the CDR3 reads TGTGCCAGCAGCGTAGGGCGAAAAGGAGTAGAGACCCAGTACTTC. As protein: CASSVGRKGVETQYF.

The rearrangement uses TRBV18 and TRBJ1-1; 8 nucleotides agree with TRBD1. CDR1 and CDR2 (germline): KGHSH, LQKENI. This CDR3 region has 13 residues. V was clipped by 4 bases and J by 5 bases; unmatched bases: 3. The CDR3 DNA sequence: TGTGCCAGCTCACTTCACAGGGGGACTGAAGCTTTCTTT. It is translated as CASSLHRGTEAFF.